One and the same sample provided the 32 T cell receptor beta chains below, sequenced in a study of blood T cell dynamics during melanoma immunotherapy. Indicated time point: pre-treatment baseline. The repertoire was sequenced with immunoSEQ multiplex PCR; TCRdb's copy has only in-frame clones and lacks some. Here the sample spans 9,900 or so clones, 84% being singletons. The sample here was blood, taken from a patient treated with checkpoint blockade. These receptors were collected from a human donor with melanoma.

Regarding this clone: The same CDR3 can be traced to other DNA sequences in this sample. Here the CDR3 reads CASSSPLEGRGGYTF. Written as DNA, the CDR3 is TGTGCCAGCAGTTCCCCCTTAGAGGGCCGTGGTGGCTACACCTTC. V and J are TRBV11-1 and TRBJ1-2; D call uncertain. The V end lost 6 bases, the J end lost 7 bases, and 21 bases lay between the germline ends. The CDR3 extends over 15 amino acids. CDR1 and CDR2 (germline): SGHAT, FQDESV (reference sequence).

V gene TRBV11-2 combines with J gene TRBJ2-7, with D perhaps assigned TRBD1 or TRBD2 (5 bases each). V was trimmed by 5 bases and J by 2 bases, leaving 19 bases between them. The germline V gene has CDR1 SGHAT and CDR2 FQNNGV. The length of the CDR3 is 16 residues. The CDR3 DNA sequence: TGTGCCAGCAGCCCCCTTTCACGCCGAGGGGCCTACGAGCAGTACTTC. Its translation is CASSPLSRRGAYEQYF. Full variable domain (remainder filled in from reference TRBV11-2 and TRBJ2-7): EAGVAQSPRYKIIEKRQSVAFWCNPISGHATLYWYQQILGQGPKLLIQFQNNGVVDDSQLPKDRFSAERLKGVDSTLKIQPAKLEDSAVYLCASSPLSRRGAYEQYFGPGTRLTVT.

V is TRBV5-1 and J is TRBJ2-7; 9 bases are shared with TRBD1. The CDR3 totals 16 residues. The V gene end was trimmed by 4 bases and the J gene end by 6 bases; junction bases not matched to a gene: 14. From germline, CDR1 is SGHRS and CDR2 YFSETQ. The chain's CDR3 is CASSPVVGQGIGEQYF. For the CDR3, the DNA is TGCGCCAGCAGCCCGGTGGTAGGACAGGGGATAGGCGAGCAGTACTTC.

The chain is built from TRBV7-6 and TRBJ2-3, with TRBD1 identical over 8 bases. The CDR3 totals 17 residues. Germline V gene lookup returns CDR1 SGHVS and CDR2 FNYEAQ. Losses at the gene ends were 4 bases for V and 2 bases for J; bases not matched to a gene: 11. CDR3 in DNA: TGTGCCAGCAGCTCCAGGGGGCCGGGGGCTGTCACAGATACGCAGTATTTT. Its translation: CASSSRGPGAVTDTQYF.

This clone was observed once. The chain uses TRBV7-9 and TRBJ2-3; 10 nucleotides match TRBD2. Germline CDR1 reads SEHNR; CDR2 reads FQNEAQ (reference sequence). The CDR3 totals 16 residues. V shed 3 bases, J shed 0 bases, and the junction held 3 bases outside the gene matches. The CDR3 DNA follows: TGTGCCAGCAGCTTGGTTAGCGGGGGGAGCACAGATACGCAGTATTTT. This sequence encodes CASSLVSGGSTDTQYF.

The chain couples TRBV18 to TRBJ2-7; D possibly matches TRBD1 or TRBD2 (5 bases each). Germline V gene sequence: CDR1 KGHSH, CDR2 LQKENI. This CDR3 comprises 12 residues. V dropped 5 bases and J dropped 3 bases, with 8 bases sitting between them. CDR3 DNA sequence: TGTGCCAGCTCAGAGGGGAACTACGAGCAGTACTTC. This codes for CASSEGNYEQYF. Supplemented by reference TRBV18 and TRBJ2-7, the full variable domain reads NAGVMQNPRHLVRRRGQEARLRCSPMKGHSHVYWYRQLPEEGLKFMVYLQKENIIDESGMPKERFSAEFPKEGPSILRIQQVVRGDSAAYFCASSEGNYEQYFGPGTRLTVT.

The chain combines TRBV6-4 with TRBJ2-3; the D call may be TRBD1 or TRBD2 (6 bases each). Looked up from germline, CDR1 is MRHNA and CDR2 is SNTAGT. The CDR3 has 14 residues. V lost 2 bases and J lost 2, with 8 bases in between. For the CDR3, the DNA is TGTGCCAGCAGTGACGGGGGGCCCACAGATACGCAGTATTTT. Translated, it gives CASSDGGPTDTQYF.

This clone was seen only once. The chain couples TRBV11-2 to TRBJ1-3; D possibly corresponds to TRBD1 (5 bases). Per the germline V gene, CDR1 is SGHAT and CDR2 is FQNNGV. The CDR3 totals 15 residues. Between the trimmed V and J ends, which lost 7 bases and 2 bases, there was a span of 15 bases. CDR3 protein: CASKPLGPAGNTIYF. The CDR3 DNA reads as TGTGCCAGCAAGCCCCTGGGGCCGGCTGGAAACACCATATATTTT.

The CDR3: CASSLAGGADTQYF. The DNA for the CDR3 is TGTGCCAGCAGCTTAGCGGGGGGGGCAGATACGCAGTATTTT. The chain links TRBV13 to TRBJ2-3; TRBD2 matches at 8 bases. CDR3 length: 14 amino acids. The V and J ends lost 1 base and 4 bases, in that order; junction bases with no gene match: 1. Germline values: CDR1 PRHDT, CDR2 FYEKMQ (reference sequence). The full variable domain, with the rest looked up from reference TRBV13 and TRBJ2-3, is AAGVIQSPRHLIKEKRETATLKCYPIPRHDTVYWYQQGPGQDPQFLISFYEKMQSDKGSIPDRFSAQQFSDYHSELNMSSLELGDSALYFCASSLAGGADTQYFGPGTRLTVL.

The chain recombines TRBV7-2 with TRBJ1-2, with D possibly being TRBD1 (5 bases). This CDR3 has 13 amino acids. The V end lost 1 base, the J end lost 11 bases, and 14 bases lay between the germline ends. Germline V CDR1 and CDR2: SGHTA, FQGNSA. This CDR3 reads CASSLGDSRTYTF. The CDR3, as DNA: TGTGCCAGCAGCTTAGGTGACAGCCGTACTTACACCTTC.

This clone was seen a handful of times. The CDR3 region has the DNA TGTGCCAGCAGCCCCGGGACAGGAGTAAACACCGGGGAGCTGTTTTTT. Its protein product is CASSPGTGVNTGELFF. The chain carries TRBV7-9 and TRBJ2-2; 8 bases are a match to TRBD1. The germline V gene encodes CDR1 SEHNR and CDR2 FQNEAQ (reference sequence). This CDR3 has 16 residues. V dropped 5 bases and J dropped 2; count of bases not matched to a gene: 7.

This clone was recorded only once. J is TRBJ1-6 and V is TRBV5-6; D call uncertain. The CDR3 runs to 12 residues. V was shortened by 0 bases and J by 9 bases, with 4 bases between the two germline ends. The V gene's germline CDR1 is SGHDT and CDR2 YYEEEE. CDR3 coding DNA: TGTGCCAGCAGCTTGGGAACTTCACCCCTCCACTTT. Translation: CASSLGTSPLHF.

This clone is a singleton in its sample. The chain carries TRBV19 and TRBJ1-2; a possible D gene is TRBD1 (6 bases). This CDR3 contains 14 residues. Germline V gene lookup returns CDR1 LNHDA and CDR2 SQIVND (reference sequence). Between the trimmed V and J ends, which lost 4 bases and 7 bases, there was a span of 16 bases. The CDR3 bases are TGTGCCAGTAGTAAGACAGGTATCGTTGGTGGCTACACCTTC. Its translation is CASSKTGIVGGYTF.

This clone was picked up a small number of times. The rearrangement links TRBV15 to TRBJ1-5, with TRBD1 identical over 10 bases. V lost 5 bases and J lost 3; bases outside the gene matches: 4. The CDR3 sequence is 15 residues long. Germline V gives CDR1 LNHNV, CDR2 YYDKDF (reference sequence). The CDR3 DNA reads as TGTGCCACCAGCGAGGACAGGGGGTTCAATCAGCCCCAGCATTTT. It yields the protein CATSEDRGFNQPQHF.

This clone was seen just once. The chain couples TRBV6-5 to TRBJ1-3; D not certain. This CDR3 comprises 14 residues. In germline, CDR1 is MNHEY, CDR2 SVGAGI. Trimming left V 0 bases short and J 4 bases short, with 7 bases between. Written as DNA, the CDR3 is TGTGCCAGCAGTTACTCCCGTGGGGGAAACACCATATATTTT. Encoded protein: CASSYSRGGNTIYF.

This clone was seen only once. This rearrangement joins TRBV6-5 to TRBJ1-1; no firm D call. Germline V gene sequence: CDR1 MNHEY, CDR2 SVGAGI. This CDR3 has 15 residues. The V and J ends lost 5 bases and 4 bases respectively, with 17 bases between them. CDR3 nucleotides: TGTGCCAGCAGTCCCGAGGCAACCTTGGCCACTGAAGCTTTCTTT. It translates to CASSPEATLATEAFF.

The chain joins TRBV6-1 to TRBJ2-1, with D perhaps given as TRBD1 or TRBD2 (6 bases each). Trimming removed 2 bases at V and 8 bases at J, with 16 bases between. CDR3 length equals 15 residues. The V gene's germline CDR1 is MNHNS and CDR2 SASEGT. The CDR3 region is CASSEMSRGDYEQFF. In DNA form, the CDR3 reads TGTGCCAGCAGTGAAATGTCTAGGGGGGACTATGAGCAGTTCTTC.

The J gene is TRBJ1-2, the V gene TRBV6-5; 8 nucleotides line up with TRBD1. Trimming cost V 4 bases and J 4 bases; bases outside gene matches: 8. CDR1 and CDR2 from the germline V gene are MNHEY and SVGAGI. The CDR3 loop spans 15 amino acids. CDR3 nucleotides: TGTGCCAGCAGTTCCATGGGGACAGGTATCTATGGCTACACCTTC. This gives the protein CASSSMGTGIYGYTF.

This chain connects TRBV30 to TRBJ1-4; D gene uncertain. V shed 3 bases and J shed 0 bases, with 14 bases lying between them. Germline V lookup: CDR1 GTSNPN, CDR2 SVGIG (reference sequence). The CDR3 length is 16 residues. The CDR3 coding sequence is TGTGCCTGGAGCGTCCAGGACTTTGCAACTAATGAAAAACTGTTTTTT. The encoded protein is CAWSVQDFATNEKLFF.

The chain carries TRBV30 and TRBJ1-2; possible D gene TRBD1, 5 bases. V lost 1 base and J lost 3, with 9 bases in between. This CDR3 comprises 13 residues. Germline V gene sequence: CDR1 GTSNPN, CDR2 SVGIG (reference sequence). In DNA form, the CDR3 reads TGTGCCTGGAGTGAGGGGATTCACTATGGCTACACCTTC. It encodes CAWSEGIHYGYTF.

This clone was observed a single time. The CDR3 region is CASSLDGINTGELFF. CDR3 in DNA: TGTGCCAGCAGCTTGGACGGGATCAACACCGGGGAGCTGTTTTTT. The chain has TRBV11-1 and TRBJ2-2; TRBD2 might be the D (5 bases). V gave up 3 bases and J gave up 2 bases, with 10 bases separating them. CDR1 SGHAT and CDR2 FQDESV come from the germline V gene (reference sequence). This CDR3 is 15 amino acids long. The full variable domain, completed using reference TRBV11-1 and TRBJ2-2, is EAEVAQSPRYKITEKSQAVAFWCDPISGHATLYWYRQILGQGPELLVQFQDESVVDDSQLPKDRFSAERLKGVDSTLKIQPAELGDSAMYLCASSLDGINTGELFFGEGSRLTVL.

The V and J genes are TRBV6-5 and TRBJ2-7, with D possibly matching TRBD2 (7 bases). The CDR3 consists of 13 residues. V lost 7 bases to trimming and J lost 5 bases, with 15 bases between them. The germline V gene encodes CDR1 MNHEY and CDR2 SVGAGI. CDR3: CASIGGGLNEQYF. The CDR3 DNA sequence: TGTGCCAGCATTGGGGGGGGGCTGAACGAGCAGTACTTC.

CDR3 bases: TGCGCCAGCAGCTTGGGACTAGCAATCGGGGAGCTGTTTTTT. Amino acid sequence: CASSLGLAIGELFF. V usage is TRBV5-1 and J usage is TRBJ2-2; 7 bases line up with TRBD2. The CDR3 is 14 residues long. Germline V gives CDR1 SGHRS, CDR2 YFSETQ. V trimming: 0 bases; J trimming: 7 bases; junction bases outside the gene matches: 3.

This CDR3 reads CASSSTSSTIYF. The CDR3 bases are TGTGCCAGCAGTTCCACGTCTAGCACCATATATTTT. The V and J genes are TRBV6-5 and TRBJ1-3; D not certain. Trimming pared 4 bases from V and 9 bases from J, leaving 10 bases between. Germline V gene data show CDR1 as MNHEY and CDR2 as SVGAGI. The CDR3 is made up of 12 amino acids.

V and J are TRBV2 and TRBJ1-1; TRBD1 is a possible D gene (5 bases). The ends were cut back, 7 bases at V and 4 bases at J, with 19 bases in the middle. Germline V lookup: CDR1 SNHLY, CDR2 FYNNEI. The CDR3 extends over 15 amino acids. The CDR3 loop is CASTLQGQGSTEAFF. The CDR3 DNA is TGTGCCAGCACCTTACAAGGGCAGGGTAGCACTGAAGCTTTCTTT.

J is TRBJ1-4 and V is TRBV19, with a tentative D call TRBD1 (5 bases). In germline, CDR1 is LNHDA, CDR2 SQIVND (reference sequence). This CDR3 region has 14 residues. The V gene lost 3 bases and the J gene lost 8 bases, with 13 bases spanning the gap. CDR3: CASSIEAEGEKLFF. The CDR3 DNA is TGTGCCAGTAGTATCGAAGCCGAGGGGGAAAAACTGTTTTTT. Together with reference TRBV19 and TRBJ1-4, the CDR3 gives the full variable domain: DGGITQSPKYLFRKEGQNVTLSCEQNLNHDAMYWYRQDPGQGLRLIYYSQIVNDFQKGDIAEGYSVSREKKESFPLTVTSAQKNPTAFYLCASSIEAEGEKLFFGSGTQLSVL.

The chain joins TRBV19 to TRBJ2-7; D ambiguous. Germline lookup yields CDR1 LNHDA and CDR2 SQIVND (reference sequence). V gave up 3 bases and J gave up 4 bases, with 10 bases separating them. This CDR3 is built from 13 residues. CDR3 amino acids: CASSISLRYEQYF. The CDR3 nucleotides read TGTGCCAGTAGTATCAGCCTTAGGTACGAGCAGTACTTC.

This clone has a handful of counts. V and J are TRBV9 and TRBJ2-1; D is uncertain. Germline V gene lookup returns CDR1 SGDLS and CDR2 YYNGEE. The CDR3 contains 15 residues. V was clipped by 0 bases and J by 5 bases, with 12 bases between them. Here the CDR3 DNA reads TGTGCCAGCAGCGTAGCTTATCGGGTTAACAATGAGCAGTTCTTC. Its protein is CASSVAYRVNNEQFF.

The chain links TRBV28 to TRBJ2-7; TRBD1 matches at 8 bases. The CDR3 has 17 amino acids. The V and J ends lost 7 bases and 4 bases, in that order; junction bases with no gene match: 18. CDR1 is MDHEN, CDR2 SYDVKM, per germline. Written as DNA, the CDR3 is TGTGCCAGCATACCCGGACAGGGACCCTACCCCCTATACGAGCAGTACTTC. The encoded protein is CASIPGQGPYPLYEQYF. The full variable domain, rest sourced from reference TRBV28 and TRBJ2-7, is DVKVTQSSRYLVKRTGEKVFLECVQDMDHENMFWYRQDPGLGLRLIYFSYDVKMKEKGDIPEGYSVSREKKERFSLILESASTNQTSMYLCASIPGQGPYPLYEQYFGPGTRLTVT.

The V and J genes are TRBV7-9 and TRBJ1-1, with TRBD1 as a possible D gene (6 bases). This CDR3 has 13 amino acids. With 1 base removed from V and 5 bases from J, the gap between germline ends came to 8 bases. The germline V gene has CDR1 SEHNR and CDR2 FQNEAQ (reference sequence). DNA for the CDR3: TGTGCCAGCAGCTTAGAGGGGGGGACTGAAGCTTTCTTT. Translated, it gives CASSLEGGTEAFF.

The chain uses TRBV6-6 and TRBJ1-1; TRBD1 matches at 8 bases. This CDR3 is built from 14 residues. Germline V lookup: CDR1 MNHNY, CDR2 SVGAGI (reference sequence). After removal of 5 bases from V and 0 bases from J, the junction contained 2 bases not matched to a gene. This chain's CDR3 is CASSRTGLNTEAFF. CDR3 in DNA: TGTGCCAGCAGTCGGACAGGGTTGAACACTGAAGCTTTCTTT.

The genes are TRBV6-5 and TRBJ1-3, with D uncertain. CDR1 is MNHEY and CDR2 is SVGAGI in the germline V gene. Trimming took 6 bases from V and 0 from J, leaving 12 bases between them. The CDR3 has 15 amino acids. DNA of the CDR3: TGTGCCAGCAGCAGGACCCTCTACTCTGGAAACACCATATATTTT. Its protein is CASSRTLYSGNTIYF.